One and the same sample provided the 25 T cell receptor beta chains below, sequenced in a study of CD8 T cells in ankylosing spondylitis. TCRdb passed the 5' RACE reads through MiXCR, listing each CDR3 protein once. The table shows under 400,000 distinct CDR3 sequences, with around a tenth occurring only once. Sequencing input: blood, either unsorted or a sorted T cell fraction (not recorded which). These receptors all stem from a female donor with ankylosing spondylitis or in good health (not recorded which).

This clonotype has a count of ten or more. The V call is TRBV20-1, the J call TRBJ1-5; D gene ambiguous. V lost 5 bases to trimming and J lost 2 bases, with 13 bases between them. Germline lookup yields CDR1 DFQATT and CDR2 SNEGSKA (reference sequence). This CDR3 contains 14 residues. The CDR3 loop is CSALGYLGNQPQHF. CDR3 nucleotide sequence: TGCAGTGCTTTAGGGTATCTTGGCAATCAGCCCCAGCATTTT.

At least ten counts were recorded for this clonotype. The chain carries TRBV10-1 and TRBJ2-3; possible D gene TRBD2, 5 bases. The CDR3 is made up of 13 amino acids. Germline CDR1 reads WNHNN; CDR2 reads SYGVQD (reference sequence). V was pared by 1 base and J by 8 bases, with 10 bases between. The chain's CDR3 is CASSELLVGTQYF. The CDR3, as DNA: TGCGCCAGCAGTGAGTTACTAGTCGGTACGCAGTATTTT.

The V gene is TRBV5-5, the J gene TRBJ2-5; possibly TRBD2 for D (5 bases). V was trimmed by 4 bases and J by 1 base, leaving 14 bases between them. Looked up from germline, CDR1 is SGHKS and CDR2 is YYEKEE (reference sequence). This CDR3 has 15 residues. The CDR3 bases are TGTGCCAGCAGCCCCTTGGACGGACTCCAAGAGACCCAGTACTTC. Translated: CASSPLDGLQETQYF.

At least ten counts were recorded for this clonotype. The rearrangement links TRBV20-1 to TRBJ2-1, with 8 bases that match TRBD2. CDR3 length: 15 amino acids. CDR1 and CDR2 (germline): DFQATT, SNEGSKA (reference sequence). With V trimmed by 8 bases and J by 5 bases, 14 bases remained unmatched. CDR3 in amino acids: CSRGVGLAGHNEQFF. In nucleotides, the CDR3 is TGCAGTCGGGGAGTGGGGCTAGCGGGTCACAATGAGCAGTTCTTC.

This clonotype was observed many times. CDR3 protein: CSATGIGPEAFF. Here the CDR3 DNA reads TGCAGTGCAACTGGCATTGGGCCTGAAGCTTTCTTT. The chain recombines TRBV20-1 with TRBJ1-1, with no clear D. Trimming cost V 6 bases and J 6 bases, with 14 bases left between them. Per germline, CDR1 DFQATT and CDR2 SNEGSKA (reference sequence). This CDR3 comprises 12 residues.

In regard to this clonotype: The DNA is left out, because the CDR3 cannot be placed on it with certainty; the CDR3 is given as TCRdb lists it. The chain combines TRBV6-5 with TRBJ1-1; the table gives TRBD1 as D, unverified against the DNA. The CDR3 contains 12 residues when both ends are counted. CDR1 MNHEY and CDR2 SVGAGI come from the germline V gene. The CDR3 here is CASSTSDRETFF.

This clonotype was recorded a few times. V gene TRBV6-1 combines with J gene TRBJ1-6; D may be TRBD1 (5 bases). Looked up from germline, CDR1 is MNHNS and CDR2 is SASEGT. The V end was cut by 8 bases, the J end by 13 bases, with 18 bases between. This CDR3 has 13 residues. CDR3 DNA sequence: TGTGCCAGCCACCCCGGGACCGAAGGGCCCCTCCACTTT. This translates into CASHPGTEGPLHF.

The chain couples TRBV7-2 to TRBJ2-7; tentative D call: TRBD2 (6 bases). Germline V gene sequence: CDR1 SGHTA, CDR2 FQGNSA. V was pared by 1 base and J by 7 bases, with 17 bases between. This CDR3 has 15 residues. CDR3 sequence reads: CASSLVTSGGGEQYF. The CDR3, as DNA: TGTGCCAGCAGCTTAGTCACAAGTGGCGGAGGGGAGCAGTACTTC.

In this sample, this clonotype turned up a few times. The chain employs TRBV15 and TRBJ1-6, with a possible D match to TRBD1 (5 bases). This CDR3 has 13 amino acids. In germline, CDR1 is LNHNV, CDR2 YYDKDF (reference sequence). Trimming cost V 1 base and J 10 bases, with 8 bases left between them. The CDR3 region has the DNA TGTGCCACCAGCAGAGGGGGGGACTCACCCCTCCACTTT. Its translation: CATSRGGDSPLHF.

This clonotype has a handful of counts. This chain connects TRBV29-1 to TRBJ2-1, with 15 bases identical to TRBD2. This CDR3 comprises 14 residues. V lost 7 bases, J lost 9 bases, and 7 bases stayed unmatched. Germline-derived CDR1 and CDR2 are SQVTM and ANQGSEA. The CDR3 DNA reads TGCAGCGCGGGGACTAGCGGGGGGAGACGTGAGCAGTTCTTC. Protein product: CSAGTSGGRREQFF.

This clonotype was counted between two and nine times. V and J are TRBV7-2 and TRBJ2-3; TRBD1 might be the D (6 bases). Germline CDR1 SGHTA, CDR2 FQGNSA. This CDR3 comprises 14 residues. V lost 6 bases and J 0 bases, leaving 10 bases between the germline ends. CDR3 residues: CASRNTGSTDTQYF. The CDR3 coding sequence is TGTGCCAGCAGAAACACAGGGAGCACAGATACGCAGTATTTT.

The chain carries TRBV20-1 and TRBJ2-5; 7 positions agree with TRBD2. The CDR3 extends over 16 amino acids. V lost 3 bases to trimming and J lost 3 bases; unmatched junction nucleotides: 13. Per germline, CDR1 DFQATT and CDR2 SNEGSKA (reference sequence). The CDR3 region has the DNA TGCAGTGCTAGTTTTTGGTGGCGGGGGAACAAAGAGACCCAGTACTTC. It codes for CSASFWWRGNKETQYF.

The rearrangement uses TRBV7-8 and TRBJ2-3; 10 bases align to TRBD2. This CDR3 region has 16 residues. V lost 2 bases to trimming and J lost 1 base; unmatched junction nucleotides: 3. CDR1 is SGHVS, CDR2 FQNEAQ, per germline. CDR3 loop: CASSLLAGVGTDTQYF. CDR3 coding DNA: TGTGCCAGCAGCTTACTAGCGGGAGTAGGCACAGATACGCAGTATTTT.

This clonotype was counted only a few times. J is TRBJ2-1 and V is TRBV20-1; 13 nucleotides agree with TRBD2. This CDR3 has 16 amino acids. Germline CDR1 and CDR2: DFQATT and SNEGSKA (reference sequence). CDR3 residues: CCVIPGLAGMYNEQFF. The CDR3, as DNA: TGCTGTGTCATTCCGGGACTAGCGGGAATGTACAATGAGCAGTTCTTC.

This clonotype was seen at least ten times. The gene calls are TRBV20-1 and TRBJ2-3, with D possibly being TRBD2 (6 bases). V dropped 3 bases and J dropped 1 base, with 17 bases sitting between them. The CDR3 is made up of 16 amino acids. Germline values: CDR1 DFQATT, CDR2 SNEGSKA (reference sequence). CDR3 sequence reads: CSARGLSGVRTDTQYF. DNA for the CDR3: TGCAGTGCTAGGGGGTTGTCGGGGGTCCGCACAGATACGCAGTATTTT.

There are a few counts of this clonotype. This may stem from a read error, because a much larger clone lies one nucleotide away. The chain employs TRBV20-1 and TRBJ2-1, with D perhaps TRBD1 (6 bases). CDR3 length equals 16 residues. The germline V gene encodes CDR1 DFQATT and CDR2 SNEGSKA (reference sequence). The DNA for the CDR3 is TGCTGTGCTAGAGATAAGGGCAGGGGATGGCAGAATGAGCAGTTCTTC. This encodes CCARDKGRGWQNEQFF.

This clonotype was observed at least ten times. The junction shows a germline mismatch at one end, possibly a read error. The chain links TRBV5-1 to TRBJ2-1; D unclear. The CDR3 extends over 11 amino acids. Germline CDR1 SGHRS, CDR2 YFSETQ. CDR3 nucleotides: TGTGCCAGCAGCTTCGGCAATGAGCAGTTCTTC. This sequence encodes CASSFGNEQFF. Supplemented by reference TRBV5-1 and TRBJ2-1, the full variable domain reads KAGVTQTPRYLIKTRGQQVTLSCSPISGHRSVSWYQQTPGQGLQFLFEYFSETQRNKGNFPGRFSGRQFSNSRSEMNVSTLELGDSALYLCASSFGNEQFFGPGTRLTVL.

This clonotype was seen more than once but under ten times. Here the CDR3 reads CAWSGQGTGGYTF. In DNA form, the CDR3 reads TGTGCCTGGAGCGGACAGGGGACGGGGGGCTACACCTTC. The V and J genes are TRBV30 and TRBJ1-2; 9 bases line up with TRBD1. Germline loops: CDR1 GTSNPN, CDR2 SVGIG (reference sequence). Trimming at V came to 3 bases and at J to 8 bases, leaving 7 bases not matched to a gene. The CDR3 spans 13 residues.

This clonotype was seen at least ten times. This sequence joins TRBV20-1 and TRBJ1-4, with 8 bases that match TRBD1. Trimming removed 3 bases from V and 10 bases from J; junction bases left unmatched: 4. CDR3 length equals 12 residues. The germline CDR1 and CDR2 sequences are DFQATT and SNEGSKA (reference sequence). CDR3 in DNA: TGCAGTGCTAGTGGGACAGGAAGAAAACTGTTTTTT. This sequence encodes CSASGTGRKLFF.

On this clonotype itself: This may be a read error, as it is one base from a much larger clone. CDR3 region: CASQKNTEAFF. The CDR3 DNA reads TGTGCCAGCCAGAAGAACACTGAAGCTTTCTTT. V and J are TRBV6-6 and TRBJ1-1; no clear D. The CDR3 sequence is 11 residues long. Trimming removed 8 bases at V and 1 base at J, with 5 bases between. Germline V gene data show CDR1 as MNHNY and CDR2 as SVGAGI (reference sequence).

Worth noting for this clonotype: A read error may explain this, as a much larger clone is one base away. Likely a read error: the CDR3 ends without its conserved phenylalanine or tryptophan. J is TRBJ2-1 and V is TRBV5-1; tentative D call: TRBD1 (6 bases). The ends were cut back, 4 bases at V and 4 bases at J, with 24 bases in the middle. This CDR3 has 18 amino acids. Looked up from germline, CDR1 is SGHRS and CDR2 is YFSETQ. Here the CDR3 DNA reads TGCGCCAGCAGCCTGCGCGACAGGTCCCTTAGAGGTTACAATGAGCAGTTCTCC. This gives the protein CASSLRDRSLRGYNEQFS.

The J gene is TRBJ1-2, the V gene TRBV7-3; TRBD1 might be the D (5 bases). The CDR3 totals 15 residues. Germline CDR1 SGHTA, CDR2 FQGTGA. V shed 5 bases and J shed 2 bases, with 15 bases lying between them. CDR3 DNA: TGTGCCAGCAGCCCCCAAACCCGGGGCAACTATGGCTACACCTTC. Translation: CASSPQTRGNYGYTF.

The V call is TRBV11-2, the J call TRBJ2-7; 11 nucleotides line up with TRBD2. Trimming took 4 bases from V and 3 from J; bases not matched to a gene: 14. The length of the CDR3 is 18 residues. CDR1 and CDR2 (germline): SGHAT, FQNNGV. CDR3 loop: CASSSQPPSLAGGYEQYF. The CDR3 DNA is TGTGCCAGCAGCTCCCAACCCCCAAGTCTAGCGGGAGGCTACGAGCAGTACTTC.

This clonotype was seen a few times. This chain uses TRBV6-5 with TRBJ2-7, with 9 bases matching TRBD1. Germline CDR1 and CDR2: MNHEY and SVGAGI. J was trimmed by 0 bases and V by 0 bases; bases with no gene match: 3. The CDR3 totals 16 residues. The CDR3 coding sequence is TGTGCCAGCAGTTACTCGAAGACAGGGGGCTCCTACGAGCAGTACTTC. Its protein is CASSYSKTGGSYEQYF.

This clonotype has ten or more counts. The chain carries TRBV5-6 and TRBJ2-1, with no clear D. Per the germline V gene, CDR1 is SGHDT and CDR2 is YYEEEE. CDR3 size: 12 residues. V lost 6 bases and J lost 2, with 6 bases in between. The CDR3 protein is CASNNAYNEQFF. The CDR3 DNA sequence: TGTGCCAGCAACAATGCCTACAATGAGCAGTTCTTC.